These T cell receptor beta chains were read from a single sample in a study of blood T cell repertoires in COVID-19. Clones were sequenced by immunoSEQ multiplex PCR, and TCRdb holds only the in-frame ones, with some missing. The sample shows more than 40,000 clones, approximately 84% of them seen only once. Sequenced sample: peripheral blood. The receptors were sampled from a man between 50 and 59 years old with acute or convalescent COVID-19. Both conserved end residues are part of each CDR3. The D gene is left open where the match is weak. Size is stated for part of the rows, as once, few or many counts, or as a class when the clone is expanded.

j_call,d_call,clone_size,v_call,cdr3_nt,cdr3_aa
TRBJ2-5,.,.,TRBV2,TGTGCCAGCAGTGAAGACGCAGAAGAGACCCAGTACTTC,CASSEDAEETQYF
TRBJ1-3,TRBD1,few,TRBV19,TGTGCCAGTACCCTGACAGGGTTTGGAAACACCATATATTTT,CASTLTGFGNTIYF
TRBJ1-4,TRBD1,.,TRBV29-1,TGCAGCGTTACAGGGGCGAGGGGTGAAAAACTGTTTTTT,CSVTGARGEKLFF
TRBJ2-5,TRBD1,.,TRBV10-3,TGTGCCATCAGTGTGGGACAGGGGGTACAAGAGACCCAGTACTTC,CAISVGQGVQETQYF
TRBJ1-2,.,.,TRBV5-1,TGCGCCAGCAGCTTTGGAGGACGGGCGACTGATGGCTACACCTTC,CASSFGGRATDGYTF
TRBJ2-1,.,.,TRBV9,TGTGCCAGCAGCCCGACCGACTACCTAAATGAGCAGTTCTTC,CASSPTDYLNEQFF
TRBJ2-7,.,.,TRBV10-1,TGCGCCAGCAGTGAGTTCCAGGGCGGCTACGAGCAGTACTTC,CASSEFQGGYEQYF
TRBJ2-5,.,.,TRBV19,TGTGCCAGTAGTATCGTCTTTCAAGAGACCCAGTACTTC,CASSIVFQETQYF
TRBJ2-3,.,.,TRBV6-5,TGTGCCAGCAGTTTGGGAGCAGACACAGATACGCAGTATTTT,CASSLGADTDTQYF
TRBJ2-3,.,.,TRBV24-1,TGTGCCACCAGTGATATTCGAAGCTCAGGAGATACGCAGTATTTT,CATSDIRSSGDTQYF
TRBJ1-1,TRBD1,.,TRBV29-1,TGCAGCGTTTTTCCCCAGGGGGCGGGGACTGAAGCTTTCTTT,CSVFPQGAGTEAFF
TRBJ2-3,TRBD2,.,TRBV29-1,TGCAGCGTTACCTTTTCGGCGGGGGGCGGGGATACGCAGTATTTT,CSVTFSAGGGDTQYF
TRBJ2-2,TRBD1,few,TRBV10-3,TGTGCCATCAGTGAGCCGACAGGGGCGAACACCGGGGAGCTGTTTTTT,CAISEPTGANTGELFF
TRBJ1-1,.,.,TRBV6-1,TGTGCCAGCAGTGAGGAGGGTGGGTATCTGAACACTGAAGCTTTCTTT,CASSEEGGYLNTEAFF
TRBJ2-1,.,few,TRBV20-1,TGCAGTGCTAGTCATCAGCGTGATGAGCAGTTCTTC,CSASHQRDEQFF
TRBJ2-3,TRBD1,.,TRBV24-1,TGTGCCCCTTGCGGGACAGGGAAGGTTTTGGGCACAGATACGCAGTATTTT,CAPCGTGKVLGTDTQYF
TRBJ2-3,.,.,TRBV6-5,TGTGCCAGCAGAACCCCTACGGACAGTAAGGATACGCAGTATTTT,CASRTPTDSKDTQYF
TRBJ2-2,.,.,TRBV24-1,TGTGCCACCAGTGATCCCACGCGGCAGAACACCGGGGAGCTGTTTTTT,CATSDPTRQNTGELFF
TRBJ2-2,.,.,TRBV3-1/TRBV3-2,TGTGCCAGCAGCGAAGGACTAAACACCGGGGAGCTGTTTTTT,CASSEGLNTGELFF
TRBJ1-5,.,.,TRBV11-3,TGTGCCAGCAGCTTCGGAGTAGACAGCAATCAGCCCCAGCATTTT,CASSFGVDSNQPQHF
TRBJ2-7,.,.,TRBV7-8,TGTGCCAGCAGCTTATCCCCGAGCTACGAGCAGTACTTC,CASSLSPSYEQYF
TRBJ2-7,.,.,TRBV4-1,TGCGCCAGCAGCCAAGATCATTCCTACGAGCAGTACTTC,CASSQDHSYEQYF
TRBJ2-7,TRBD1,once,TRBV19,TGTGCCAGTAAAAGGACAGGGGATTCCTACGAGCAGTACTTC,CASKRTGDSYEQYF
TRBJ1-1,.,.,TRBV30,TGTGCCTGGAGGGACAATACAGTAGGGAACACTGAAGCTTTCTTT,CAWRDNTVGNTEAFF
TRBJ2-1,.,.,TRBV7-7,TGTGCTAGCAGCACTTCGGCGGACAGTACAAATGAGCAGTTCTTC,CASSTSADSTNEQFF
TRBJ1-1,TRBD1,.,TRBV19,TGTGCCAGTAGTATAGCGACAGGGGGCCTTATGAACACTGAAGCTTTCTTT,CASSIATGGLMNTEAFF
TRBJ2-5,TRBD2,.,TRBV6-1,TGTGCCAGCAGTGAAGTATTTCGGACTAGCGGGAAAGAGACCCAGTACTTC,CASSEVFRTSGKETQYF
TRBJ1-6,.,once,TRBV7-8,TGTGCCAGCAGCTTAGGCAGGGAACCTGGGGCAAATTCACCCCTCCACTTT,CASSLGREPGANSPLHF
TRBJ2-7,.,.,TRBV5-1,TGCGCCAGCAGCTCCTATCAACAGGGAAGCTACGAGCAGTACTTC,CASSSYQQGSYEQYF
TRBJ2-2,TRBD1,.,TRBV7-9,TGTGCCAGCAGCTCGACAGGGAAGGCCGGGGAGCTGTTTTTT,CASSSTGKAGELFF
TRBJ2-7,.,.,TRBV7-2,TGTGCCAGCAGCCCACGTATAGCTGAATACGAGCAGTACTTC,CASSPRIAEYEQYF
TRBJ1-1,.,.,TRBV28,TGTGCCAGCATCCCACCCATCTGGCAGAACACTGAAGCTTTCTTT,CASIPPIWQNTEAFF
TRBJ2-5,TRBD1,.,TRBV28,TGTGCCAGCAGTTTACCTGGGACAGGGATTCAAGAGACCCAGTACTTC,CASSLPGTGIQETQYF
TRBJ2-5,TRBD1,.,TRBV7-9,TGTGCCAGTTACAGAACAGGGGATGGAGAGACCCAGTACTTC,CASYRTGDGETQYF
TRBJ1-1,TRBD1,.,TRBV7-6,TGTGCCAGCAGCAGACAGGGCGACACTGAAGCTTTCTTT,CASSRQGDTEAFF
TRBJ2-5,TRBD1,once,TRBV2,TGTGCCAGCAGTTCTGATACCGGGACAGGGAGGGGAGCCCAGTACTTC,CASSSDTGTGRGAQYF
TRBJ2-7,TRBD2,.,TRBV10-3,TGTGCCATCGGGGCGGGGGTCTCCTACGAGCAGTACTTC,CAIGAGVSYEQYF
TRBJ2-3,TRBD1,.,TRBV19,TGTGCCAGTAGTATGAGGACAGGCATGGATACGCAGTATTTT,CASSMRTGMDTQYF
TRBJ2-7,TRBD1,.,TRBV13,TGTGCCAGCAGCTACCGACAGGGGATCTACGAGCAGTACTTC,CASSYRQGIYEQYF
TRBJ2-4,TRBD1,.,TRBV5-6,TGTGCCAGCAGCCAAATGACAGGGTGGGCCAAAAACATTCAGTACTTC,CASSQMTGWAKNIQYF
TRBJ2-3,TRBD2,.,TRBV5-1,TGCGCCAGCAGCTTTAGCGGGGGGGCTGGGGCAGATACGCAGTATTTT,CASSFSGGAGADTQYF